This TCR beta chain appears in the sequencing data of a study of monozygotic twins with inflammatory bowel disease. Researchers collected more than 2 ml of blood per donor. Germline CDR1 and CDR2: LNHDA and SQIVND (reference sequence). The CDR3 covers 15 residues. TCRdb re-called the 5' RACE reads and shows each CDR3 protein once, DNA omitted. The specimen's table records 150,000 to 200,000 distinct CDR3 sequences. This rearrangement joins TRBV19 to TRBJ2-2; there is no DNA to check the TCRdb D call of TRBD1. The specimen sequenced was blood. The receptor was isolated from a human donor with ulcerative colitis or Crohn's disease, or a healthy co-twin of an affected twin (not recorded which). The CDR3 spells CASSIRGMNTGELFF.